This T cell receptor (beta chain) was identified in a study of blood T cell repertoires in COVID-19. Across the study: T cells, B-cell-depleted T cells, or PBMCs provided the cDNA or gDNA that served as material.

There are 14 residues in the CDR3. CDR1 is SGHTS and CDR2 is YDEGEE in the germline V gene. Germline trimming cut 9 bases from V and 2 bases from J; bases unmatched to any gene: 11. Original processing notes: Nucleated cell counts were estimated from reference gene primer amplification. The protocol was immunoSEQ multiplex PCR, while the TCRdb copy is restricted to in-frame clones and leaves out a portion. V and J calls and clone size are those listed in that table; D and trimming were worked out from the DNA. This sample has some 170,000 clones, with around 77% found just once. Source material: peripheral blood. V and J are TRBV5-8 and TRBJ2-7; 7 bases map to TRBD2. The receptor was derived from a man in his 70s with acute or convalescent COVID-19. CDR3: CAIPWREGPYEQYF. CDR3 sequence (DNA): TGTGCCATCCCCTGGAGGGAGGGACCCTACGAGCAGTACTTC.